This record covers a single T cell receptor (beta chain). This specimen belongs to a study of blood T cell repertoires in COVID-19. The overall study: Researchers got acute and convalescent COVID-19 samples from the United States, Italy and Spain. PBMCs, B-cell-depleted T cells, or T cells were the source of the cDNA or gDNA that made up the material.

Authors' processing steps: Estimation of nucleated cell counts relied on the amplification of reference gene primers. Sequenced by immunoSEQ multiplex PCR; TCRdb stores in-frame clones only, minus some. That table gives V, J and clone size, and the DNA gave D and trimming. Counted here are around 100,000 clones, roughly 80% occurring once; the ten biggest clones make up 7.9%. The CDR3 extends over 15 amino acids. V was pared by 2 bases and J by 3 bases, with 14 bases between. Germline V CDR1 and CDR2: MNHEY, SVGEGT. The receptor was derived from a man between 65 and 80 years old with acute or convalescent COVID-19. The J gene is TRBJ2-7, the V gene TRBV6-2 or TRBV6-3, with a weak D call TRBD1 (6 bases). Sequenced: peripheral blood. The CDR3 region has the DNA TGTGCCAGCAGTTACGATGGGGGCTCAGTCTACGAGCAGTACTTC. Translating gives CASSYDGGSVYEQYF.